This TCR beta chain was identified during a study of T cells in Graves' hyperthyroidism and ophthalmopathy. It was RNA transcripts that yielded the amplified TCR beta CDR3 regions. With the HTBI primer set, the TCR CDR3 went through a first round of RT-PCR. Using its own MiXCR run on the multiplex PCR reads, TCRdb lists one record per CDR3 protein. Of fewer than 700,000 distinct CDR3 sequences in the sample, around 16% were seen once. Study observations and caveats: Model-based prediction identified ophthalmopathy a median roughly 5.9 months prior to its onset.

This clonotype has ten or more counts. The antigen is unknown. CDR3 length: 13 amino acids. V was pared by 1 base and J by 4 bases, with 2 bases of the junction left unmatched. Germline V gene sequence: CDR1 DFQATT, CDR2 SNEGSKA (reference sequence). Those patients with uncontrolled infection, other autoimmune disease, pregnancy or lactation were excluded. The source of this sequence is a woman aged 30 to 39 with Graves' hyperthyroidism. The sequenced material came from blood. The rearrangement uses TRBV20-1 and TRBJ1-2; 8 nucleotides align to TRBD1. The CDR3 DNA is TGCAGTGCTAGAGGGGACAGGTCCTATGGCTACACCTTC. It codes for CSARGDRSYGYTF.